The 17 T cell receptor beta chains reported below all come from one sample, sequenced in a study of quantifying T cell responses using KT2 cells. About the research overall: RNA was reverse transcribed with TCR alpha and beta constant-region primers.

Each cDNA got a UMI-containing oligo ligated at its 3' end. The first PCR ran 3 to 5 cycles with an equimolar RC1.1 and RC1.2 beta primer mix. Via MiXCR, TCRdb re-called the UMI-ligation and nested PCR reads, giving one row per CDR3 protein. The sample holds about 30,000 distinct CDR3 sequences; 6% to 8% are singletons and the top ten take approximately 14%. Sequenced input: PBMCs spiked with cells of the T cell clone KT2. These receptors all stem from a human donor.

In this sample, this clonotype turned up many times. The chain is built from TRBV6-2 or TRBV6-3 and TRBJ1-5, with D perhaps TRBD1 (6 bases). The V end lost 5 bases, the J end lost 0 bases, and 11 bases lay between the germline ends. CDR1 and CDR2 (germline): MNHEY, SVGEGT. The length of the CDR3 is 15 residues. CDR3 DNA sequence: TGTGCCAGCAGTCACGGACAGTTTAGCAATCAGCCCCAGCATTTT. Its protein is CASSHGQFSNQPQHF.

The table lists this clonotype with a few counts. The chain carries TRBV29-1 and TRBJ1-5; D is unresolved. The length of the CDR3 is 13 residues. Germline values: CDR1 SQVTM, CDR2 ANQGSEA. Trimming pared 5 bases from V and 0 bases from J, leaving 8 bases between. CDR3 bases: TGCAGCGTTTACTTGGATAGCAATCAGCCCCAGCATTTT. It is translated as CSVYLDSNQPQHF.

This clonotype was recorded at least ten times. J is TRBJ2-1 and V is TRBV12-3 or TRBV12-4; TRBD2 matches 8 bases. V gave up 6 bases and J gave up 7 bases; unmatched junction bases: 17. This CDR3 contains 17 residues. The CDR3 region has the DNA TGTGCCAGCAGCCCTAGGGGGTACCGGGAGGGCCGGAATGAGCAGTTCTTC. It specifies CASSPRGYREGRNEQFF.

This clonotype was recorded many times. The chain recombines TRBV4-1 with TRBJ2-3; 7 bases fit TRBD2. The CDR3 sequence is 15 residues long. V was pared by 1 base and J by 4 bases, with 5 bases of the junction left unmatched. The V gene's germline CDR1 is MGHRA and CDR2 YSYEKL. CDR3 region: CASSQVPGGPDTQYF. In DNA, the CDR3 is TGCGCCAGCAGCCAAGTTCCGGGGGGACCAGATACGCAGTATTTT.

This clonotype was observed a handful of times. The J gene is TRBJ1-1, the V gene TRBV15; D gene uncertain. V lost 7 bases and J 2 bases, leaving 17 bases between the germline ends. This CDR3 has 15 residues. Germline-derived CDR1 and CDR2 are LNHNV and YYDKDF (reference sequence). CDR3 loop: CATKGIKAGNTEAFF. CDR3 nucleotide sequence: TGTGCCACCAAGGGAATAAAAGCTGGAAACACTGAAGCTTTCTTT.

This clonotype was observed many times. The chain couples TRBV28 to TRBJ2-6; the D is unclear. This CDR3 is built from 11 residues. With 6 bases removed from V and 12 bases from J, the gap between germline ends came to 9 bases. CDR1 is MDHEN, CDR2 SYDVKM, per germline. DNA for the CDR3: TGTGCCAGCAGCTTCGGGCGCGTCCTGACTTTC. Protein: CASSFGRVLTF.

The table lists this clonotype with many counts. This chain connects TRBV20-1 to TRBJ2-5; 11 bases agree with TRBD2. The J segment lost 3 bases and the V segment lost 3 bases, leaving 6 bases of the junction unmatched. The CDR3 loop spans 15 amino acids. From germline, CDR1 is DFQATT and CDR2 SNEGSKA (reference sequence). The CDR3 sequence: CSASNPSGGKETQYF. Written as DNA, the CDR3 is TGCAGTGCTAGTAACCCTAGCGGGGGGAAAGAGACCCAGTACTTC.

This clonotype turned up a few times. The chain couples TRBV2 to TRBJ1-6; the D is unclear. Germline V lookup: CDR1 SNHLY, CDR2 FYNNEI. Trimming removed 6 bases from V and 7 bases from J, with 13 bases in between. This CDR3 is 14 amino acids long. CDR3 nucleotide sequence: TGTGCCAGCAGGCGCGGTGGTAGAAATTCACCCCTCCACTTT. It is translated as CASRRGGRNSPLHF.

The chain has TRBV5-1 and TRBJ1-5; D gene uncertain. CDR3 length: 14 residues. V was pared by 4 bases and J by 6 bases, with 14 bases between. Germline V CDR1 and CDR2: SGHRS, YFSETQ. This CDR3 is CASSPSSGVQPQHF. The CDR3 nucleotides are TGCGCCAGCAGCCCATCCTCCGGGGTTCAGCCCCAGCATTTT.

This clonotype was found many times. The chain is built from TRBV12-3 or TRBV12-4 and TRBJ1-1; possibly TRBD1 for D (6 bases). The V gene lost 5 bases and the J gene lost 1 base, with 11 bases spanning the gap. This CDR3 contains 14 residues. The CDR3 DNA reads as TGTGCCAGCAGTCCACGGACAGCGAACACTGAAGCTTTCTTT. Translation gives CASSPRTANTEAFF.

Written as DNA, the CDR3 is TGCGCCAGCACCGGGACAGGGTACAATGAGCAGTTCTTC. This codes for CASTGTGYNEQFF. This chain connects TRBV5-1 to TRBJ2-1; 9 positions match TRBD1. Trimming cost V 6 bases and J 4 bases; bases outside gene matches: 2. In germline, CDR1 is SGHRS, CDR2 YFSETQ. This CDR3 has 13 amino acids.

This clonotype occurred a few times. This rearrangement joins TRBV7-2 to TRBJ2-7, with 13 bases that match TRBD2. The CDR3 sequence is 16 residues long. Germline-derived CDR1 and CDR2 are SGHTA and FQGNSA. With 5 bases clipped from V and 7 bases from J, the junction kept 11 bases outside the gene matches. The CDR3 sequence is CASSHPTSGRGREQYF. CDR3 nucleotides: TGTGCCAGCAGCCACCCTACTAGCGGGAGGGGAAGGGAGCAGTACTTC. The full variable domain, completed using reference TRBV7-2 and TRBJ2-7, is GAGVSQSPSNKVTEKGKDVELRCDPISGHTALYWYRQSLGQGLEFLIYFQGNSAPDKSGLPSDRFSAERTGGSVSTLTIQRTQQEDSAVYLCASSHPTSGRGREQYFGPGTRLTVT.

Here the CDR3 DNA reads TGTGCCATCAAGGGGGAAGAAAACATTCAGTACTTC. Translation: CAIKGEENIQYF. The chain uses TRBV10-3 and TRBJ2-4; the D gene is possibly TRBD1 (6 bases). Germline V gene lookup returns CDR1 ENHRY and CDR2 SYGVKD. Trimming stripped 7 bases from V and 5 bases from J, with 9 bases between. The CDR3 loop spans 12 amino acids.

This clonotype showed up many times. The chain joins TRBV20-1 to TRBJ1-1, with 9 bases fitting TRBD1. The junction had 6 bases not matched to a gene; V was cut back by 8 bases and J by 2 bases. This CDR3 has 13 residues. Per the germline V gene, CDR1 is DFQATT and CDR2 is SNEGSKA (reference sequence). CDR3 nucleotide sequence: TGCAGTATAAAAACAGGGGGCAACACTGAAGCTTTCTTT. Its protein is CSIKTGGNTEAFF.

J is TRBJ2-2 and V is TRBV3-1; D not resolved. Germline-derived CDR1 and CDR2 are LGHDT and YNNKEL (reference sequence). The CDR3 loop spans 14 amino acids. V was clipped by 2 bases and J by 1 base, with 5 bases between them. The CDR3 here is CASSQTRNTGELFF. CDR3 nucleotides: TGTGCCAGCAGCCAAACGCGGAACACCGGGGAGCTGTTTTTT.

The chain employs TRBV4-2 and TRBJ2-1, with 10 positions matching TRBD2. The ends lost 1 base at V and 8 bases at J; junction bases unmatched: 5. CDR3 length: 15 residues. Germline lookup yields CDR1 LGHNA and CDR2 YNFKEQ. The CDR3 DNA reads TGTGCCAGCAGCCAAGGCCTAGCGGGAGACTATGAGCAGTTCTTC. This encodes CASSQGLAGDYEQFF.

A word on this clonotype: A junction end diverges from the germline sequence, so it may reflect a read error. The chain has TRBV4-3 and TRBJ2-7; TRBD2 is a possible D gene (5 bases). Germline CDR1 reads LGHNA; CDR2 reads YSLEER. This CDR3 comprises 15 residues. In DNA, the CDR3 is TGCGCCAGCAGCCCGCAGGAAAGAGGGTCCTACAAGCAGTACTTC. Translation gives CASSPQERGSYKQYF.